The present entry profiles one TCR beta chain with its context. Germline V CDR1 and CDR2: SEHNR, FQNEAQ (reference sequence). Germline trimming cut 4 bases from V and 0 bases from J; bases unmatched to any gene: 8. The CDR3 covers 18 residues. These data are taken from a study of blood T cell repertoires in COVID-19. Study at large: The United States, Italy and Spain provided the acute and convalescent COVID-19 samples. Sample material is recorded as cDNA or gDNA derived from T cells, B-cell-depleted T cells, or PBMCs.

In the original workflow: Estimation of nucleated cell counts relied on the amplification of reference gene primers. Clones were read by immunoSEQ multiplex PCR, and TCRdb kept only the in-frame ones, dropping some. The V and J calls and clone size were taken over from that table, and D and trimming were inferred from the DNA. The table has nearly 30,000 clones, under 95% seen once; the top ten hold 8.4%. The genes are TRBV7-9 and TRBJ2-1, with TRBD2 identical over 11 bases. The source of this sequence is a man between 65 and 85 years old with active or convalescent COVID-19. Sequenced material: peripheral blood. The CDR3 loop reads CASSSPLTSGSSYNEQFF. CDR3 DNA: TGTGCCAGCAGCTCCCCACTCACTAGCGGGAGCTCCTACAATGAGCAGTTCTTC.